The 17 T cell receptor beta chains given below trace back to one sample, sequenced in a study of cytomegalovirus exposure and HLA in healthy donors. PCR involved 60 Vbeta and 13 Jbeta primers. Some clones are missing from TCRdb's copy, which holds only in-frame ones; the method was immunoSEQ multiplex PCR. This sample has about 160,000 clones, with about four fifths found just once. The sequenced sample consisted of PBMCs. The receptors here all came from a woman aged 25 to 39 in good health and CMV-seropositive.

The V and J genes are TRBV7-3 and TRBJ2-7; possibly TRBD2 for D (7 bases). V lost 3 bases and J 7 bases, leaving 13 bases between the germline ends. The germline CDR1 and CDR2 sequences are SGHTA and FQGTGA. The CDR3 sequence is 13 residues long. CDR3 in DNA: TGTGCCAGCAGCTTTAGGGGGGGCTATGAGCAGTACTTC. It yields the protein CASSFRGGYEQYF.

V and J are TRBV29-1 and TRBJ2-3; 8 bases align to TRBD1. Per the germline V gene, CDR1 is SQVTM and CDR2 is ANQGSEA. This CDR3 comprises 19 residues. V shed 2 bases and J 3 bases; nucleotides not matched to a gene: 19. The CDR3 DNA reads TGCAGCGTTGAATCGTTGGGGGTGGTGGCAGGGGGCTTAACAGATACGCAGTATTTT. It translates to CSVESLGVVAGGLTDTQYF.

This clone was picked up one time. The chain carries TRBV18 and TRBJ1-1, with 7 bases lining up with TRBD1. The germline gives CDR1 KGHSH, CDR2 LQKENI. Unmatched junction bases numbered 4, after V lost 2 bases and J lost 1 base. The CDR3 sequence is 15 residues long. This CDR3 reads CASSPFQGENTEAFF. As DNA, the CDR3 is TGTGCCAGCTCACCATTTCAGGGGGAGAACACTGAAGCTTTCTTT.

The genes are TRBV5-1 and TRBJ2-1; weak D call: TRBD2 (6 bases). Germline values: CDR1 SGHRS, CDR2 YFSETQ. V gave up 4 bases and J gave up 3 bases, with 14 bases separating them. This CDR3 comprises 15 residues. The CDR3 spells CASSGGGASYNEQFF. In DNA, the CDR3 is TGCGCCAGCAGCGGCGGAGGGGCAAGCTACAATGAGCAGTTCTTC.

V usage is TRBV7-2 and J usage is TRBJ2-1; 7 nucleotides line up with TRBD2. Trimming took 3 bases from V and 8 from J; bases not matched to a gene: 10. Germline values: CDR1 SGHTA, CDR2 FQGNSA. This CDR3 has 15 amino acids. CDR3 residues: CASSFGLGPGDEQFF. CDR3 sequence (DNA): TGTGCCAGCAGCTTCGGACTAGGGCCGGGTGATGAGCAGTTCTTC.

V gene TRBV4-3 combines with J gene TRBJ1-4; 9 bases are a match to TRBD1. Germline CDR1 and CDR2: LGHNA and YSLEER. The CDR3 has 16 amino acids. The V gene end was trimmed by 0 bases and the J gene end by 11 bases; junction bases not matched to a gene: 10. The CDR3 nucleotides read TGCGCCAGCAGCCAAGAGGCGGGGACAGGGATGGACAAACTGTTTTTT. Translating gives CASSQEAGTGMDKLFF.

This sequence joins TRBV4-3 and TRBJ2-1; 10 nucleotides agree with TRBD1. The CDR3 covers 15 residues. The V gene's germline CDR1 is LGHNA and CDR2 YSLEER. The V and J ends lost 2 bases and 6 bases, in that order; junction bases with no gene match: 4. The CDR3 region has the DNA TGCGCCAGCAGCCAACCCGGGACAGGGGTCAATGAGCAGTTCTTC. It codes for CASSQPGTGVNEQFF.

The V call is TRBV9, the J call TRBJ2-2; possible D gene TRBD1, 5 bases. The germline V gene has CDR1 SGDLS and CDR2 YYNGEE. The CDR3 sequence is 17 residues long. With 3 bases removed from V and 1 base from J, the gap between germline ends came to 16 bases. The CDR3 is CASSASLGHLNTGELFF. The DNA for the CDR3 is TGTGCCAGCAGCGCATCTCTCGGACACCTGAACACCGGGGAGCTGTTTTTT.

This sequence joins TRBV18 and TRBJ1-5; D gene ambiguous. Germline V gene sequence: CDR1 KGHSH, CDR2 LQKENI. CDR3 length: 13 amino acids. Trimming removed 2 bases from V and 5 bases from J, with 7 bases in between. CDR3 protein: CASSPYSDQPQHF. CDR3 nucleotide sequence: TGTGCCAGCTCACCATATTCTGATCAGCCCCAGCATTTT.

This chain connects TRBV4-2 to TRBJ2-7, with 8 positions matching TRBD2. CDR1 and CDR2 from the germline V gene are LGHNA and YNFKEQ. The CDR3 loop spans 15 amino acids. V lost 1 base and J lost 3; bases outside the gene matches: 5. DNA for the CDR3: TGTGCCAGCAGCCAAGTCCGGGGGGGCCGCTACGAGCAGTACTTC. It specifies CASSQVRGGRYEQYF.

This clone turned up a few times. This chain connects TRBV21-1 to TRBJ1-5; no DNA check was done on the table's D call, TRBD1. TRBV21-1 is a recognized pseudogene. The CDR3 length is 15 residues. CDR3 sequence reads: CASSKVGRSNQPQHF. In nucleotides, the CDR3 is TGTGCCAGCAGCAAGGTGGGGCGAAGCAATCAGCCCCAGCATTTT.

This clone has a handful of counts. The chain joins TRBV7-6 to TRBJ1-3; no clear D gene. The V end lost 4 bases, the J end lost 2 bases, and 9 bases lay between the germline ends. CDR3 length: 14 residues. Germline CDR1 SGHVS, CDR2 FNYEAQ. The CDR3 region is CASSSREAGNTIYF. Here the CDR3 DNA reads TGTGCCAGCAGCTCCCGAGAGGCTGGAAACACCATATATTTT.

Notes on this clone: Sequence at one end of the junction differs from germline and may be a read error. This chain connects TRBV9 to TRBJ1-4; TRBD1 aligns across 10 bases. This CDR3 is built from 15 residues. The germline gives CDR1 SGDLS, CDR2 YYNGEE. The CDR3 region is CASGVRQGAYEKLFF. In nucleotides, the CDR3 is TGTGCCAGCGGCGTTAGACAGGGGGCCTACGAAAAACTGTTTTTT.

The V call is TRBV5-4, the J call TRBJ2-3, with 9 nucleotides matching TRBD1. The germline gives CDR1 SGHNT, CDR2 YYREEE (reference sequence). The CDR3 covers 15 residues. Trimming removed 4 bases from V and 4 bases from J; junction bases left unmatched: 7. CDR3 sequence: CASSLRDRAADTQYF. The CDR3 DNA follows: TGTGCCAGCAGCCTCCGGGACAGGGCCGCAGATACGCAGTATTTT.

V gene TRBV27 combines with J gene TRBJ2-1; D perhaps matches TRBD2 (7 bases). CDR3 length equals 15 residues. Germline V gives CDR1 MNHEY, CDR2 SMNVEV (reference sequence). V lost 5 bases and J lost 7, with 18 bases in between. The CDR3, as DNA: TGTGCCAGCAGTCCTCTGGCGGGGGCCATGAATGAGCAGTTCTTC. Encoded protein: CASSPLAGAMNEQFF.

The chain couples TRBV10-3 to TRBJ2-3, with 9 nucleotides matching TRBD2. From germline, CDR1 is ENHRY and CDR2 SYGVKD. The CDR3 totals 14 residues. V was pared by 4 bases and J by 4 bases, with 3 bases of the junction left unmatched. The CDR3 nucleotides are TGTGCCATCAGTGGGCGGGGGGGACCAGATACGCAGTATTTT. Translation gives CAISGRGGPDTQYF.

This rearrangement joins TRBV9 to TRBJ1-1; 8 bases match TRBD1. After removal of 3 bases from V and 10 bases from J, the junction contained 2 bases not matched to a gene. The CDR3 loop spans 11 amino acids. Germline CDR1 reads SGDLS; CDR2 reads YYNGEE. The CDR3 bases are TGTGCCAGCAGCGGACAGGGGACAGCTTTCTTT. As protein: CASSGQGTAFF.